This passage covers 14 T cell receptor beta chains from one sample sequenced in a study of blood T cells in healthy people across ages. The use of a sample-barcoded 5' primer and a J-beta primer mix characterized a second PCR of roughly 6 to 11 cycles. MiXCR, applied by TCRdb to the 5' RACE reads, yields one record per CDR3 protein. The sample consists of about 1.1 million distinct CDR3 sequences, more than 30% of them appearing once. Sequencing input: blood. The source is a young man in good health.

This clonotype was detected only a few times. The rearrangement joins TRBV9 to TRBJ1-1; no definite D call. Germline assignment: CDR1 SGDLS and CDR2 YYNGEE. V dropped 6 bases and J dropped 11 bases, with 26 bases sitting between them. This CDR3 has 15 amino acids. Here the CDR3 reads CASNPDGGQPLDAFF. Here the CDR3 DNA reads TGTGCCAGCAACCCCGACGGAGGTCAACCTCTTGACGCTTTCTTT.

The rearrangement joins TRBV20-1 to TRBJ1-1; D not certain. Trimming removed 3 bases at V and 4 bases at J, with 12 bases between. Germline-derived CDR1 and CDR2 are DFQATT and SNEGSKA (reference sequence). The CDR3 sequence is 13 residues long. CDR3 in DNA: TGCAGTGCTAGCGTTCAAGGAAGCACTGAAGCTTTCTTT. It codes for CSASVQGSTEAFF.

The chain recombines TRBV19 with TRBJ2-1; 13 nucleotides align to TRBD2. Germline V gives CDR1 LNHDA, CDR2 SQIVND (reference sequence). J gave up 7 bases and V 1 base, and 7 bases lay outside the gene matches. This CDR3 comprises 17 residues. CDR3 amino acids: CASSIVGGTSGVNEQFF. DNA for the CDR3: TGTGCCAGTAGTATAGTTGGCGGGACTAGCGGGGTGAATGAGCAGTTCTTC.

The J gene is TRBJ2-2, the V gene TRBV9; 9 nucleotides align to TRBD2. CDR1 SGDLS and CDR2 YYNGEE come from the germline V gene. V was pared by 4 bases and J by 5 bases, with 9 bases of the junction left unmatched. The CDR3 is 16 amino acids. The CDR3 region has the DNA TGTGCCAGCAGCCCCAGGCTAGCGGGGAAAACCGGGGAGCTGTTTTTT. Residues: CASSPRLAGKTGELFF.

This clonotype was picked up many times. The rearrangement links TRBV7-6 to TRBJ1-2; tentatively, D is TRBD1 (6 bases). The CDR3 covers 13 residues. Germline V gene lookup returns CDR1 SGHVS and CDR2 FNYEAQ. Deletions cut 5 bases from V and 2 bases from J, with 9 bases between. DNA of the CDR3: TGTGCCAGCAGCCCTACAGGGAACTATGGCTACACCTTC. As protein: CASSPTGNYGYTF. The whole variable domain, remainder taken from reference TRBV7-6 and TRBJ1-2, is GAGVSQSPRYKVTKRGQDVALRCDPISGHVSLYWYRQALGQGPEFLTYFNYEAQQDKSGLPNDRFSAERPEGSISTLTIQRTEQRDSAMYRCASSPTGNYGYTFGSGTRLTVV.

The rearrangement uses TRBV20-1 and TRBJ1-1, with D possibly being TRBD1 (6 bases). The CDR3 extends over 15 amino acids. Germline-derived CDR1 and CDR2 are DFQATT and SNEGSKA (reference sequence). The V end was cut by 1 base, the J end by 0 bases, with 12 bases between. The CDR3 DNA reads TGCAGTGCTAGAGGGGCCGACAGGTTGAACACTGAAGCTTTCTTT. It is translated as CSARGADRLNTEAFF.

This clonotype has ten or more counts. This chain connects TRBV7-6 to TRBJ2-1; D gene uncertain. Trimming left V 1 base short and J 7 bases short, with 8 bases between. CDR3 size: 13 residues. Per germline, CDR1 SGHVS and CDR2 FNYEAQ. In DNA, the CDR3 is TGTGCCAGCAGCTTAGGTGGGAAGAATGAGCAGTTCTTC. This sequence encodes CASSLGGKNEQFF. Using reference TRBV7-6 and TRBJ2-1 for the parts outside the CDR3, the full variable domain is GAGVSQSPRYKVTKRGQDVALRCDPISGHVSLYWYRQALGQGPEFLTYFNYEAQQDKSGLPNDRFSAERPEGSISTLTIQRTEQRDSAMYRCASSLGGKNEQFFGPGTRLTVL.

The J gene is TRBJ2-3, the V gene TRBV14, with a tentative D call TRBD1 (6 bases). Per germline, CDR1 SGHDN and CDR2 FVKESK. This CDR3 spans 14 amino acids. Trimming stripped 3 bases from V and 7 bases from J, with 14 bases between. The CDR3 sequence: CASSHPDREHTQYF. The DNA of the CDR3 is TGTGCCAGCAGCCACCCGGACAGAGAACATACGCAGTATTTT.

This clonotype was seen a handful of times. The chain employs TRBV29-1 and TRBJ2-3; 11 nucleotides align to TRBD2. The CDR3 extends over 16 amino acids. Looked up from germline, CDR1 is SQVTM and CDR2 is ANQGSEA. V gave up 4 bases and J gave up 5 bases; unmatched junction bases: 11. The CDR3 coding sequence is TGCAGCGTTGCTGGGATTAGCGGGGGGGCGGGAGATACGCAGTATTTT. Protein product: CSVAGISGGAGDTQYF.

The chain has TRBV14 and TRBJ2-4, with 8 bases fitting TRBD1. The V segment lost 4 bases and the J segment 3 bases; nucleotides outside the gene matches: 14. The length of the CDR3 is 18 residues. Germline CDR1 reads SGHDN; CDR2 reads FVKESK. The CDR3 reads CASSPTLTGVRGKNIQYF. CDR3 nucleotides: TGTGCCAGCAGCCCGACCCTGACAGGGGTTCGGGGCAAAAACATTCAGTACTTC. The full variable domain, with the rest looked up from reference TRBV14 and TRBJ2-4, is EAGVTQFPSHSVIEKGQTVTLRCDPISGHDNLYWYRRVMGKEIKFLLHFVKESKQDESGMPNNRFLAERTGGTYSTLKVQPAELEDSGVYFCASSPTLTGVRGKNIQYFGAGTRLSVL.

The table lists this clonotype with a few counts. The rearrangement joins TRBV14 to TRBJ1-2; D is uncertain. The germline V and J ends were trimmed by 1 base and 4 bases, with 7 bases remaining between them. Germline V gives CDR1 SGHDN, CDR2 FVKESK. The CDR3 runs to 13 residues. The CDR3 loop reads CASSQAQIYGYTF. The CDR3 coding sequence is TGTGCCAGCAGCCAAGCACAGATCTATGGCTACACCTTC. Full variable domain (remainder filled in from reference TRBV14 and TRBJ1-2): EAGVTQFPSHSVIEKGQTVTLRCDPISGHDNLYWYRRVMGKEIKFLLHFVKESKQDESGMPNNRFLAERTGGTYSTLKVQPAELEDSGVYFCASSQAQIYGYTFGSGTRLTVV.

The V call is TRBV4-3, the J call TRBJ2-3; 12 bases are a match to TRBD2. CDR3 length: 23 residues. With V trimmed by 3 bases and J by 0 bases, 22 bases remained unmatched. Germline CDR1 and CDR2: LGHNA and YSLEER. The CDR3 bases are TGCGCCAGCAGCCACGCCCTACTAGCGGGGGGCCCCGAGTCCGTCTCTAGCACAGATACGCAGTATTTT. This sequence encodes CASSHALLAGGPESVSSTDTQYF.

This CDR3 is CSARAPNRGPGRPYNEQFF. CDR3 DNA sequence: TGCAGTGCTAGAGCTCCGAATCGGGGGCCGGGACGACCGTACAATGAGCAGTTCTTC. The genes are TRBV20-1 and TRBJ2-1, with D perhaps given as TRBD1 or TRBD2 (6 bases each). Germline lookup yields CDR1 DFQATT and CDR2 SNEGSKA (reference sequence). Trimming removed 1 base from V and 4 bases from J, with 26 bases in between. CDR3 size: 19 residues.

About this clonotype itself: A junction boundary mismatches the germline segment, possibly from a read error. The chain links TRBV28 to TRBJ2-3; 8 bases fit TRBD1. CDR1 and CDR2 (germline): MDHEN, SYDVKM. CDR3 length equals 15 residues. In DNA, the CDR3 is TGTACCAGCAGCACCCCCGGACAGGGAACAGATACGCAGTATTTT. The encoded protein is CTSSTPGQGTDTQYF.